A selection of T cell receptor beta chains follows, all from one sample in a study of cytomegalovirus exposure and HLA in healthy donors. Sequenced by immunoSEQ multiplex PCR; TCRdb stores in-frame clones only, minus some. The repertoire holds approximately 180,000 clones, with roughly 80% as singletons. The sequencing input was PBMCs. The origin of the receptors is a woman between 18 and 29 years old in good health and CMV-seronegative. The CDR3 runs from the conserved cysteine through the conserved F or W. A D gene is named only where the DNA matches it firmly. Some rows mark clone size as missing; the rest say once, few, many or name a class of expanded clone.

DNA: TGTGCCAGCAGCCTGTTGGGGGGGGGCGCCGAAGCTTTCTTT; CDR3: CASSLLGGGAEAFF; size: NA; J: TRBJ1-1; D: NA; V: TRBV5-6
DNA: TGTGCCAGCAGCGTAGAGAGGGGGCAGACAGATACGCAGTATTTT; CDR3: CASSVERGQTDTQYF; size: NA; J: TRBJ2-3; D: TRBD1; V: TRBV9
DNA: TGTGCCAGCAGCTGGGGGGGGGCTATAGTTGATGAGCAGTTCTTC; CDR3: CASSWGGAIVDEQFF; size: NA; J: TRBJ2-1; D: NA; V: TRBV7-2
DNA: TGCGCCAGCAGCCCTTCAGGCAGGGATTCTGGGGCCAACGTCCTGACTTTC; CDR3: CASSPSGRDSGANVLTF; size: NA; J: TRBJ2-6; D: NA; V: TRBV4-1
DNA: TGTGCCAGCAGGGACATAGGGACTAGCGGGAGGGCCGGCCCAGATACGCAGTATTTT; CDR3: CASRDIGTSGRAGPDTQYF; size: NA; J: TRBJ2-3; D: TRBD2; V: TRBV7-8
DNA: TGCGCCAGCAGGAGCGGGACAGGGGGCACCGGGGAGCTGTTTTTT; CDR3: CASRSGTGGTGELFF; size: NA; J: TRBJ2-2; D: TRBD1; V: TRBV10-2
DNA: TGTGCCATCAGGCCGGGACTAGCGGGAGGAGATACGCAGTATTTT; CDR3: CAIRPGLAGGDTQYF; size: NA; J: TRBJ2-3; D: TRBD2; V: TRBV10-3
DNA: TGTGCCAGCAGTTACTCGATGGCGGGTCTGAACACTGAAGCTTTCTTT; CDR3: CASSYSMAGLNTEAFF; size: NA; J: TRBJ1-1; D: NA; V: TRBV6-5
DNA: TGTGTCAGCAGCTTGAGGGACAAGGATCAAGAGACCCAGTACTTC; CDR3: CVSSLRDKDQETQYF; size: once; J: TRBJ2-5; D: NA; V: TRBV7-9
DNA: TGTGCCAGCAGCTTAGGCGGGAAGATTCCCCGTTCCTACAATGAGCAGTTCTTC; CDR3: CASSLGGKIPRSYNEQFF; size: NA; J: TRBJ2-1; D: NA; V: TRBV7-9
DNA: TGTGCCAGCAGTATGCCGGGACTAGGTGCCTACGAGCAGTACTTC; CDR3: CASSMPGLGAYEQYF; size: NA; J: TRBJ2-7; D: TRBD2; V: TRBV28
DNA: TGTGCCAGTAGCCCTCCGGGACAGGGAGCCGGGGCCAACGTCCTGACTTTC; CDR3: CASSPPGQGAGANVLTF; size: NA; J: TRBJ2-6; D: TRBD1; V: TRBV19
DNA: TGTGCCAGCAAGCGGGCGGGAGGGGCAGAGACCCAGTACTTC; CDR3: CASKRAGGAETQYF; size: NA; J: TRBJ2-5; D: TRBD2; V: TRBV7-2
DNA: TGCGCCAGCAGCCAGGGGGTAGCGGGGTCCGCTAGCTATGTCTCCTACAATGAGCAGTTCTTC; CDR3: CASSQGVAGSASYVSYNEQFF; size: NA; J: TRBJ2-1; D: TRBD2; V: TRBV4-3
DNA: TGCGCCAGCAGCTTGGCCACAGGGGGTAGCACTGAAGCTTTCTTT; CDR3: CASSLATGGSTEAFF; size: NA; J: TRBJ1-1; D: TRBD1; V: TRBV5-1
DNA: TGCAGCGAATACGGCCGACAGAACAATGAGCAGTTCTTC; CDR3: CSEYGRQNNEQFF; size: NA; J: TRBJ2-1; D: NA; V: TRBV29-1
DNA: TGTGCCAGCTCACCACCGACTAGCGGGGGGGGCTCCTACGAGCAGTACTTC; CDR3: CASSPPTSGGGSYEQYF; size: once; J: TRBJ2-7; D: TRBD2; V: TRBV18